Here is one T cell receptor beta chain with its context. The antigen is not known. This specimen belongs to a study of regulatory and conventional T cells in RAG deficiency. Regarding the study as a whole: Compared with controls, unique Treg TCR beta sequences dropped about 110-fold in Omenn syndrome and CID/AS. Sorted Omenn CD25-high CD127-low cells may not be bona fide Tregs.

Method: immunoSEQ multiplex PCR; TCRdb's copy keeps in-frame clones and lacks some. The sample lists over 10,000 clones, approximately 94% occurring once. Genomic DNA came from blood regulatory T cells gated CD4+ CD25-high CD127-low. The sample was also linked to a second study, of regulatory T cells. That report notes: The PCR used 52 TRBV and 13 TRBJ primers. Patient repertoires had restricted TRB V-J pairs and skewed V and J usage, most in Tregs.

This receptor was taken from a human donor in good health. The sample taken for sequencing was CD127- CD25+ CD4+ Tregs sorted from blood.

The CDR3 loop is CASSEKRRQGGDTQYF. Written as DNA, the CDR3 is TGTGCCAGCAGTGAGAAGCGGCGACAGGGGGGAGATACGCAGTATTTT. This chain links TRBV6-1 with TRBJ2-3; TRBD1 matches at 9 bases. The CDR3 sequence is 16 residues long. V was clipped by 3 bases and J by 5 bases; unmatched bases: 9. Germline CDR1 reads MNHNS; CDR2 reads SASEGT.